This section outlines one T cell receptor beta chain sequence together with its context. The antigen remains undetermined. This entry is derived from a study of lymphopenia after photon versus proton radiotherapy. Sequencing was performed with immunoSEQ multiplex PCR; in TCRdb, only in-frame clones are kept and a portion is missing. The table has approximately 25,000 clones, around 90% seen once. Trimming stripped 7 bases from V and 8 bases from J, with 14 bases between. CDR1 SNHLY and CDR2 FYNNEI come from the germline V gene. The CDR3 has 12 residues. The study, taken as a whole, reports: Post-nadir diversity loss with photons came from oligoclonal expansion, particularly CD8+ Temra cells. Photon-treated patients lost naive T cells and TCR diversity; proton-treated stayed stable.

This sample comprised peripheral blood, obtained from a patient treated with photon-based radiotherapy. The sequence came from a middle-aged man with gastric cancer. The chain links TRBV2 to TRBJ1-2; D is unresolved. The CDR3 DNA follows: TGTGCCAGCACGCAAAGGGATTGGGGCTACACCTTC. Encoded protein: CASTQRDWGYTF. Filled out from reference TRBV2 and TRBJ1-2, the complete variable domain reads EPEVTQTPSHQVTQMGQEVILRCVPISNHLYFYWYRQILGQKVEFLVSFYNNEISEKSEIFDDQFSVERPDGSNFTLKIRSTKLEDSAMYFCASTQRDWGYTFGSGTRLTVV.